A selection of T cell receptor beta chains follows, all from one sample in a study of shared clonotypes between healthy human individuals. TCRdb keeps only in-frame clones here, not all; method: immunoSEQ multiplex PCR. The sample consists of about 960,000 clones, approximately 80% of them appearing once. The sequenced sample was memory CD4+ T cells sorted from blood. Receptors were obtained from a man aged 18 to 29 in good health. CDR3s leave out the opening cysteine and the closing phenylalanine or tryptophan. A D gene is named only where the DNA matches it firmly. Clone size is stated in some rows and not others, as once, few, many or a class when expanded.

d_call clone_size j_call v_call cdr3_aa
- - TRBJ2-5 TRBV5-4 ASSPADPIRAQETQY
- - TRBJ1-4 TRBV30 AWSVRAVEKLF
TRBD1 - TRBJ2-3 TRBV6-1 ASRRTGDDTQY
- - TRBJ1-1 TRBV10-3 AISESLNTEAF
- - TRBJ1-2 TRBV28 ASSVSLGQGYGYT
- - TRBJ2-7 TRBV2 ATSVSSYEQY
TRBD1 - TRBJ2-2 TRBV7-9 ASSWGQGHTGELF
TRBD2 - TRBJ2-3 TRBV4-2 ASSHAGLAGADTQY
- - TRBJ1-2 TRBV4-1 ASSQDPTAWGYT
- - TRBJ2-5 TRBV11-2 ASSFIGSETQY
TRBD1 - TRBJ1-5 TRBV19 ASSILGQGTSNQPQH
TRBD1 - TRBJ1-4 TRBV4-2 ASSQGDRLDEKLF
TRBD2 - TRBJ2-5 TRBV5-8 ASSLPGLAGGRETQY
- - TRBJ1-1 TRBV5-4 ASSRENMNTEAF
- once TRBJ1-5 TRBV28 ASSLRQGLSNQPQH
- - TRBJ2-3 TRBV7-2 ASSLAGLTDTQY
- once TRBJ2-6 TRBV7-8 GASSGANVLT
- - TRBJ2-3 TRBV4-3 ASSQGGSLYTDTQY